This T cell receptor (beta chain) was obtained from a study of cytomegalovirus exposure and HLA in healthy donors. Amplification used 60 Vbeta primers and 13 Jbeta primers. The protocol was immunoSEQ multiplex PCR, while the TCRdb copy is restricted to in-frame clones and leaves out a portion. The sample holds fewer than 140,000 clones, roughly 82% seen once. Findings and limits, study-wide: TCR beta V- and J-gene trimming was later associated with a missense DCLRE1C variant.

On this clone: Its target is unknown.

The CDR3 is 14 residues long. The germline gives CDR1 KGHSH, CDR2 LQKENI. The V gene end was trimmed by 6 bases and the J gene end by 2 bases; junction bases not matched to a gene: 3. Sequences were obtained from PBMCs. The chain couples TRBV18 to TRBJ2-1; 8 bases are shared with TRBD1. The receptor comes from a woman in her forties or fifties in good health and CMV-seropositive. CDR3 sequence: CASSQTGAYNEQFF. In DNA, the CDR3 is TGTGCCAGCTCGCAGACAGGGGCCTACAATGAGCAGTTCTTC.